This T cell receptor (beta chain) was observed in a study of T cell responses to AZD1222 COVID-19 vaccine. The CDR3 spans 11 residues. Germline assignment: CDR1 ENHRY and CDR2 SYGVKD. V gave up 4 bases and J gave up 7 bases; unmatched junction bases: 0. Libraries were prepared by immunoSEQ multiplex PCR; TCRdb keeps only in-frame clonotypes and omits some of them. The profile covers some 100,000 clones, with roughly 84% appearing a single time and 17% taken by the ten largest. Regarding the study as a whole: AZD1222 recipients seropositive at baseline numbered only five to seven. Every sample of the repertoires postdated the peak T cell response. Spike was spanned by vaccine-associated CD4 TCRs, with dominance at 160-218 and 743-854. The breadth and depth of Spike-specific TCRs increased once two AZD1222 doses had been given.

Details on this clone: Its antigen is as yet unknown.

The TCR sequence derives from an adult who received the AZD1222 COVID-19 vaccine. The rearrangement uses TRBV10-3 and TRBJ1-1; 7 bases fit TRBD1. The sequencing used peripheral blood, collected 28 days after the second AZD1222 dose. The CDR3 DNA follows: TGTGCCATCAGTGGACAGGGTGAAGCTTTCTTT. Encoded protein: CAISGQGEAFF.